This T cell receptor beta chain originates from a study of T cell responses to AZD1222 COVID-19 vaccine. Produced via immunoSEQ multiplex PCR; TCRdb's table is partial and in-frame only. This table has approximately 100,000 clones, around 91% appearing once. This sequence originates from an adult in good health. Specimen: peripheral blood, collected on day 0 of AZD1222 vaccination.

The CDR3 here is CASSQEPLLGGGWTNTEAFF. CDR3 in DNA: TGTGCCAGCAGCCAAGAACCGTTGCTGGGGGGCGGTTGGACGAACACTGAAGCTTTCTTT. The chain has TRBV3-1 (or the pseudogene TRBV3-2) and TRBJ1-1, with a tentative D call TRBD1 (6 bases). Germline V gene sequence: CDR1 LGHDT, CDR2 YNNKEL (reference sequence). V lost 0 bases and J 1 base, leaving 24 bases between the germline ends. This CDR3 has 20 residues.